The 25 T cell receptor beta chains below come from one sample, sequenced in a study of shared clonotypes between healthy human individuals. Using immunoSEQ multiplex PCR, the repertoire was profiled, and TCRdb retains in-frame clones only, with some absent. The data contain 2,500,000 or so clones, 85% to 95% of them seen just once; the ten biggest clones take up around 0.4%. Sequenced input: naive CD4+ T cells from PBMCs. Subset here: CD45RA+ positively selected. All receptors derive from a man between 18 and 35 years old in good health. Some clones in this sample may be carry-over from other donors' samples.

The CDR3 spells CASSLTHTNYGYTF. The CDR3 bases are TGTGCCAGCAGCTTAACGCACACTAACTATGGCTACACCTTC. The chain carries TRBV7-8 and TRBJ1-2, with D unclear. This CDR3 is 14 amino acids long. Deletions cut 2 bases from V and 0 bases from J, with 7 bases between. Germline V gene sequence: CDR1 SGHVS, CDR2 FQNEAQ.

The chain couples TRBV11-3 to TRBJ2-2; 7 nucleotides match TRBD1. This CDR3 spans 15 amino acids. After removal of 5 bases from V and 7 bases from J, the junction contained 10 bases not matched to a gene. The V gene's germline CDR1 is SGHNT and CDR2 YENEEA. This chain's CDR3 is CASSPDRVKGGELFF. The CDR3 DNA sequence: TGTGCCAGCAGCCCTGACAGGGTAAAGGGCGGGGAGCTGTTTTTT.

The CDR3 reads CASSYSRIDEQFF. DNA of the CDR3: TGTGCCAGCAGTTACTCCCGCATTGATGAGCAGTTCTTC. The V gene is TRBV6-5, the J gene TRBJ2-1, with D unresolved. This CDR3 region has 13 residues. The V and J ends lost 0 bases and 8 bases respectively, with 8 bases between them. The V gene's germline CDR1 is MNHEY and CDR2 SVGAGI.

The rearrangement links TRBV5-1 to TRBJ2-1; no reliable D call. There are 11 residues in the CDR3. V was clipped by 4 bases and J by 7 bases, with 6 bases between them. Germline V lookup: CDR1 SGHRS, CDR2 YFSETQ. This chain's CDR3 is CASSTINEQFF. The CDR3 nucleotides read TGCGCCAGCAGCACCATAAATGAGCAGTTCTTC.

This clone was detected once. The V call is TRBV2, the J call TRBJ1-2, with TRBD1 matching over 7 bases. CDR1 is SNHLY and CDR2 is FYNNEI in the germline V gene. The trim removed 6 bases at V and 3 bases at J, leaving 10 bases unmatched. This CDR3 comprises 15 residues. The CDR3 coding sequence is TGTGCCAGCAGAGTTGGGGACAGACTCGACTATGGCTACACCTTC. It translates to CASRVGDRLDYGYTF.

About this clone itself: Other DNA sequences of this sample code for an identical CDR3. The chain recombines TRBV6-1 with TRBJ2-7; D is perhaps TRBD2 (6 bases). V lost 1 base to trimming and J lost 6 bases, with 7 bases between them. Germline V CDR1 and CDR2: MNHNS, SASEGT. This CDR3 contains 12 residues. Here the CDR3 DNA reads TGTGCCAGCAGTGAAGGGAGGGGCGAGCAGTACTTC. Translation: CASSEGRGEQYF.

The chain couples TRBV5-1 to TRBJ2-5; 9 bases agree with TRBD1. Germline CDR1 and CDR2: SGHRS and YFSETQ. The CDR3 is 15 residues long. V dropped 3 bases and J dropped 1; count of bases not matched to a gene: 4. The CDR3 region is CASSWGQGTQETQYF. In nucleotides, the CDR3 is TGCGCCAGCAGCTGGGGACAGGGAACCCAAGAGACCCAGTACTTC.

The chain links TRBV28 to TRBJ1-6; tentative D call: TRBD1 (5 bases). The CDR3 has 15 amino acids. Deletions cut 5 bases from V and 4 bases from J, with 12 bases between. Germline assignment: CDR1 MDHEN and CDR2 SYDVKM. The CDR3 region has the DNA TGTGCCAGCAGTACCCGACAGCTGTATAATTCACCCCTCCACTTT. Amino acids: CASSTRQLYNSPLHF.

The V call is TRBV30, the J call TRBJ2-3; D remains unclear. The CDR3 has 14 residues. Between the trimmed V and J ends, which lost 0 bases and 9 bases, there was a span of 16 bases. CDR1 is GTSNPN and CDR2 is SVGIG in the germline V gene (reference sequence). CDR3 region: CAWSVLHGRGTQYF. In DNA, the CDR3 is TGTGCCTGGAGTGTACTGCATGGACGCGGAACGCAGTATTTT.

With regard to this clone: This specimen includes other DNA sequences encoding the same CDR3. CDR3 DNA sequence: TGTGCCAGCTCACCTGGACAGGGGGGATACAATGAGCAGTTCTTC. Residues: CASSPGQGGYNEQFF. The rearrangement links TRBV18 to TRBJ2-1; TRBD1 matches 10 bases. The V and J ends lost 3 bases and 4 bases, in that order; junction bases with no gene match: 3. The CDR3 is made up of 15 amino acids. CDR1 and CDR2 (germline): KGHSH, LQKENI.

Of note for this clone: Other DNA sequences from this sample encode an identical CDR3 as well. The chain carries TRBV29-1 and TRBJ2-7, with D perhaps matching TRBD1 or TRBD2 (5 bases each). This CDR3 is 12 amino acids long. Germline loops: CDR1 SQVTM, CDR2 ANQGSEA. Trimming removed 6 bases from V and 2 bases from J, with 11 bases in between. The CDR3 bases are TGCAGCGTAGGGACCGGAGCCTACGAGCAGTACTTC. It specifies CSVGTGAYEQYF.

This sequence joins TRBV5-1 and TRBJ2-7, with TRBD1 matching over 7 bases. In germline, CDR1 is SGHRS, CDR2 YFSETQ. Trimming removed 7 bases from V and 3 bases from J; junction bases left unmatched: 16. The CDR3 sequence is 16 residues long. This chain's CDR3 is CASRFAFGTAYYEQYF. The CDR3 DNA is TGCGCCAGCCGTTTCGCCTTCGGGACAGCTTACTACGAGCAGTACTTC.

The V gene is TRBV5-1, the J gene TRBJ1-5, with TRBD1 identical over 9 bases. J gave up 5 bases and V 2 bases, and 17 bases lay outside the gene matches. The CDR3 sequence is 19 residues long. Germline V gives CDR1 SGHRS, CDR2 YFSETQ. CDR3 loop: CASSLPTGGLMCRHQPQHF. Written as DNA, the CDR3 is TGCGCCAGCAGCTTACCGACAGGGGGTTTAATGTGCCGGCATCAGCCCCAGCATTTT.

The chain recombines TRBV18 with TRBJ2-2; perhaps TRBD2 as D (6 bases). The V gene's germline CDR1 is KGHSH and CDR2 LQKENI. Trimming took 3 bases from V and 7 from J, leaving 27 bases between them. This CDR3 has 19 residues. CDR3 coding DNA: TGTGCCAGCTCACCTTTGCCTCTCGGCGCGGGAAATCTCTTCGGGGAGCTGTTTTTT. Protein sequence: CASSPLPLGAGNLFGELFF.

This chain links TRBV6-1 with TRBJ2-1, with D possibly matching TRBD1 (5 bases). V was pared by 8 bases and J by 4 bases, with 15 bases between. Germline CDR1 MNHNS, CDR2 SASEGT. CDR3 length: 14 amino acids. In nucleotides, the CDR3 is TGTGCCAGCCCAGGGTTTTCCATTTACAATGAGCAGTTCTTC. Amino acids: CASPGFSIYNEQFF.

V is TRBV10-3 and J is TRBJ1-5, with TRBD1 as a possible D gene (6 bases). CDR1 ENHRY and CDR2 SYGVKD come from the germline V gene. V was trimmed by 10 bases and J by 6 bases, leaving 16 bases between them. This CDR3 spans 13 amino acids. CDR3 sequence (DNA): TGTGCCACGAGAGACAGGAATGGTCAGCCCCAGCATTTT. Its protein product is CATRDRNGQPQHF.

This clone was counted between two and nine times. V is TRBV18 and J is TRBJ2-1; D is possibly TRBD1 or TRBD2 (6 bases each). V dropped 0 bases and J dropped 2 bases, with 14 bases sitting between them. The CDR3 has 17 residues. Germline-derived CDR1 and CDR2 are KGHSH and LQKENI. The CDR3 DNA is TGTGCCAGCTCACCACCGTTGGGGGGCCTTACCTACAATGAGCAGTTCTTC. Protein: CASSPPLGGLTYNEQFF.

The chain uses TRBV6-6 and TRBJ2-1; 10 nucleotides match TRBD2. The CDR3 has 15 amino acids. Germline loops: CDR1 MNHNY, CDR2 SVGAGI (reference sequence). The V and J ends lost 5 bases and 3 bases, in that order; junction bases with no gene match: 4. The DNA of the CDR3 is TGTGCCAGCAGTACCAGACTAGCGGGCTACAATGAGCAGTTCTTC. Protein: CASSTRLAGYNEQFF.

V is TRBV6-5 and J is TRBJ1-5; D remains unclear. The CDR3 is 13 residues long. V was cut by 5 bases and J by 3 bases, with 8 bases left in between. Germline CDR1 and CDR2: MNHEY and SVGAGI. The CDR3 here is CASSAYNNQPQHF. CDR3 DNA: TGTGCCAGCAGTGCATATAACAATCAGCCCCAGCATTTT.

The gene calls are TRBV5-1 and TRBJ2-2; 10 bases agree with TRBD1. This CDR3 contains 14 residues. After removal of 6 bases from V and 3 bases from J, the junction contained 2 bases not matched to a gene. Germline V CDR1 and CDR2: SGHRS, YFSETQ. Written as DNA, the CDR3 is TGCGCCAGCACGACAGGGGGCCACACCGGGGAGCTGTTTTTT. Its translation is CASTTGGHTGELFF. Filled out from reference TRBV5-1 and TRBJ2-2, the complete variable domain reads KAGVTQTPRYLIKTRGQQVTLSCSPISGHRSVSWYQQTPGQGLQFLFEYFSETQRNKGNFPGRFSGRQFSNSRSEMNVSTLELGDSALYLCASTTGGHTGELFFGEGSRLTVL.

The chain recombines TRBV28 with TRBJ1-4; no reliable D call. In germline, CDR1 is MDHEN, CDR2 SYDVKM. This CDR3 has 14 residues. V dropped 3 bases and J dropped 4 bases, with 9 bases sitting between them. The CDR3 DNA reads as TGTGCCAGCAGTTTCATTTGGGGTAATGAAAAACTGTTTTTT. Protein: CASSFIWGNEKLFF.

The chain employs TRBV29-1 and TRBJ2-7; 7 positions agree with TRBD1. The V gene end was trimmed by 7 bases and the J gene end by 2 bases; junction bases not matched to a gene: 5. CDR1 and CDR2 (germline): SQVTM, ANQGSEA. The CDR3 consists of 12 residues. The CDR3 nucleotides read TGCAGCGCACGACAGGGAACCTACGAGCAGTACTTC. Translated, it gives CSARQGTYEQYF.

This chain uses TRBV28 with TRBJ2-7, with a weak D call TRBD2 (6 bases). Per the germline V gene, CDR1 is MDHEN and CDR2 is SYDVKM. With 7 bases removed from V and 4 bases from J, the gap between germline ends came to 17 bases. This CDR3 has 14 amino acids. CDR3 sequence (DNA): TGTGCCAGCAAACCTCCGGGACTGGCTTACGAGCAGTACTTC. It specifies CASKPPGLAYEQYF. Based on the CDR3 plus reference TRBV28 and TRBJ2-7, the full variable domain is DVKVTQSSRYLVKRTGEKVFLECVQDMDHENMFWYRQDPGLGLRLIYFSYDVKMKEKGDIPEGYSVSREKKERFSLILESASTNQTSMYLCASKPPGLAYEQYFGPGTRLTVT.

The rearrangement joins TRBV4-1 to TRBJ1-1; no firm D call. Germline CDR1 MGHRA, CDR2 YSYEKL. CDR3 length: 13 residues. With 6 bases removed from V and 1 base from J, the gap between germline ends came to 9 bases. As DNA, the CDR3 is TGCGCCAGCAGAGAGGGCCAGAACACTGAAGCTTTCTTT. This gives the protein CASREGQNTEAFF.

The CDR3 region is CASRGQGKAFF. Here the CDR3 DNA reads TGTGCCAGCAGGGGACAGGGAAAAGCTTTCTTT. The rearrangement joins TRBV6-1 to TRBJ1-1, with TRBD1 identical over 9 bases. Per germline, CDR1 MNHNS and CDR2 SASEGT. The CDR3 consists of 11 residues. Germline trimming cut 6 bases from V and 9 bases from J; bases unmatched to any gene: 2.